The sequence of this T cell receptor (beta chain) was determined in a study of T cell repertoires in cytomegalovirus infection. Overall study context: CMV epitopes in the study were HLA-C-restricted (recently identified) and HLA-B-restricted (well studied). The public TCR beta signatures pointed to both CMV infection and matching HLA type.

The CDR3 sequence is 18 residues long. Germline-derived CDR1 and CDR2 are SGHTA and FQGNSA. V was clipped by 5 bases and J by 0 bases; unmatched bases: 12. A single record per CDR3 protein comes from TCRdb applying MiXCR to the reads. The data show some 560,000 distinct CDR3 sequences, with 40% seen just once and 48% held by the top ten. This clonotype came up many times. Its target is not known. General study findings and limits: The response measured ex vivo was dominated by TCR beta clonotypes (HLA-C-restricted and CMV-specific). Individuals carrying CMV plus the relevant HLA were identified by cumulative frequency of public TCR beta families.

V gene TRBV7-2 combines with J gene TRBJ1-2; 10 nucleotides match TRBD1. Sequencing used cultured PBMCs, obtained from culture after CMV antigen stimulation. This sequence was found in a human donor in good health (CMV status not recorded). Some clones in this sample may be carry-over from other donors' samples. The CDR3 loop reads CASSLRTGGKVANYGYTF. In nucleotides, the CDR3 is TGTGCCAGCAGCCTCCGGACAGGGGGAAAGGTAGCTAACTATGGCTACACCTTC.